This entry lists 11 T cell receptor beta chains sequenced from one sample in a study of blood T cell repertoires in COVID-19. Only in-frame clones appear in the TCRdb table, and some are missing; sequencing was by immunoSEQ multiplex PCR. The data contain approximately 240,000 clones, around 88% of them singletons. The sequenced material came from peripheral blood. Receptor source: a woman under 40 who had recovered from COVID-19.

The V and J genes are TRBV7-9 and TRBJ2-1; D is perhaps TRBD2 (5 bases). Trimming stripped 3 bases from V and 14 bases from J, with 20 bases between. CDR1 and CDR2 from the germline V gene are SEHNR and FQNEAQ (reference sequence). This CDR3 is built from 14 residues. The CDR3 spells CASSFFARDWKKFF. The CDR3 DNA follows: TGTGCCAGCAGCTTTTTCGCCCGGGATTGGAAGAAGTTCTTC.

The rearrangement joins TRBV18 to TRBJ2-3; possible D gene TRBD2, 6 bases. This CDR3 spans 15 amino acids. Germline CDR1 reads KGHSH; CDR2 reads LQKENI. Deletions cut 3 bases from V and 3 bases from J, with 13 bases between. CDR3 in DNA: TGTGCCAGCTCACCTTCGATGGGGAGGACAGATACGCAGTATTTT. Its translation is CASSPSMGRTDTQYF.

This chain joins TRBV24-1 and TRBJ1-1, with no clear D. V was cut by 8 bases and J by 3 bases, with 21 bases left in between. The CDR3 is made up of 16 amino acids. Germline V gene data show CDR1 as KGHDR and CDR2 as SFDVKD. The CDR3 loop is CATTVSGDGDYTEAFF. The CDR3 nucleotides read TGTGCCACCACCGTCTCCGGTGACGGAGACTACACTGAAGCTTTCTTT.

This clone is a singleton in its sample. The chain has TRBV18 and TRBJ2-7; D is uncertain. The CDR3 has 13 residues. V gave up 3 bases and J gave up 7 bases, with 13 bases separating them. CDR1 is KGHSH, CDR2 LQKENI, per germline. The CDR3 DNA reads TGTGCCAGCTCACCGCCGTGGGTGAGGGAGCAGTACTTC. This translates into CASSPPWVREQYF.

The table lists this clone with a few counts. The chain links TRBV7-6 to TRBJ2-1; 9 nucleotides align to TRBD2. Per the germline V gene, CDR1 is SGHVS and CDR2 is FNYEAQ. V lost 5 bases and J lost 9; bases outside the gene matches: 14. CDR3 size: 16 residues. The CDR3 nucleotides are TGTGCCAGCAGCCCAACTCGGGCGGGGGGGCTAAGTGAGCAGTTCTTC. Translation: CASSPTRAGGLSEQFF.

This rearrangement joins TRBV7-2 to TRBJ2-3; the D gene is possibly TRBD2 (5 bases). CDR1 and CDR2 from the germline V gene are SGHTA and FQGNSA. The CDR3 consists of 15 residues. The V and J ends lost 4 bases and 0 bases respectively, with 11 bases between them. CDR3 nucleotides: TGTGCCAGCAGCTCAGTAGCGAAGAGCACAGATACGCAGTATTTT. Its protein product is CASSSVAKSTDTQYF.

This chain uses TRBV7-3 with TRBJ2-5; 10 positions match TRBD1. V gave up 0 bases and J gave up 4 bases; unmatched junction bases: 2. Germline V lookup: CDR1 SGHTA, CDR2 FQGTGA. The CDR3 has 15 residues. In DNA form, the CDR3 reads TGTGCCAGCAGCTTAACGGGACAGGGGAGAGAGACCCAGTACTTC. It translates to CASSLTGQGRETQYF.

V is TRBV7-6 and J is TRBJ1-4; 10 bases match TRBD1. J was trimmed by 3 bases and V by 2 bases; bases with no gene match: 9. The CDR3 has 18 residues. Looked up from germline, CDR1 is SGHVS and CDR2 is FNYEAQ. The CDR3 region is CASSLRQGAPYPNEKLFF. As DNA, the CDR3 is TGTGCCAGCAGCTTAAGACAGGGGGCCCCTTATCCTAATGAAAAACTGTTTTTT.

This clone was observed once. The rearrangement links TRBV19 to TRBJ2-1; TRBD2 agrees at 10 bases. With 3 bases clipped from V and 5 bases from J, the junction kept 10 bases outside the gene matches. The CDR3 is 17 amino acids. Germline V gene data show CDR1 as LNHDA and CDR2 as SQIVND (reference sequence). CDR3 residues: CASSISRLAGLHNEQFF. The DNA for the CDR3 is TGTGCCAGTAGTATCTCTAGACTAGCGGGTCTTCACAATGAGCAGTTCTTC.

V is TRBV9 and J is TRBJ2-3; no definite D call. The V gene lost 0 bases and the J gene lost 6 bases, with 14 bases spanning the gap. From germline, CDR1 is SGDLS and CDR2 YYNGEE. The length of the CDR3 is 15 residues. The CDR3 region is CASSVDPGPGDTQYF. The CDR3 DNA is TGTGCCAGCAGCGTAGACCCGGGTCCCGGGGATACGCAGTATTTT. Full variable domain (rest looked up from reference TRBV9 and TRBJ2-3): DSGVTQTPKHLITATGQRVTLRCSPRSGDLSVYWYQQSLDQGLQFLIQYYNGEERAKGNILERFSAQQFPDLHSELNLSSLELGDSALYFCASSVDPGPGDTQYFGPGTRLTVL.

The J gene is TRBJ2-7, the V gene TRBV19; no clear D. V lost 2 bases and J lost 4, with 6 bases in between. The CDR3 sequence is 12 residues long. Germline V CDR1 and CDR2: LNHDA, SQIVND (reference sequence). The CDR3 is CASSIYPYEQYF. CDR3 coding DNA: TGTGCCAGTAGTATATATCCTTACGAGCAGTACTTC.